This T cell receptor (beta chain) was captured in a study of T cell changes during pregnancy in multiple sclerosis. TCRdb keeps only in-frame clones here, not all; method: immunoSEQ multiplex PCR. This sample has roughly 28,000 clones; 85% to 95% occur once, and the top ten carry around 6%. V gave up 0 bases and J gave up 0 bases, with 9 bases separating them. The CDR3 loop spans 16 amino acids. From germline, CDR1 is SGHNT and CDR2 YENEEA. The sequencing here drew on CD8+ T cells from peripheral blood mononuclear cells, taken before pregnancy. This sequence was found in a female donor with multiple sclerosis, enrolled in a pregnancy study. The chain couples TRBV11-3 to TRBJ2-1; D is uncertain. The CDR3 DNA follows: TGTGCCAGCAGCTTAGATCCGGAGAGCTCCTACAATGAGCAGTTCTTC. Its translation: CASSLDPESSYNEQFF.